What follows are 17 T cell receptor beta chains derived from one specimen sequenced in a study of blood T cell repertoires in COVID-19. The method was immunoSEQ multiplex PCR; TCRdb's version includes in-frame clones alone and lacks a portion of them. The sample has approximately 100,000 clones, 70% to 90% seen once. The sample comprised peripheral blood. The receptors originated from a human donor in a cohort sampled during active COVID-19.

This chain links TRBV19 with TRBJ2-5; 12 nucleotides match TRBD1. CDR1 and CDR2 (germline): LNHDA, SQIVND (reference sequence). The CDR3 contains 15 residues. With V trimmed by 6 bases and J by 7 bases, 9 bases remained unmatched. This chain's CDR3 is CASSLGTGGAGTQYF. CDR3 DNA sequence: TGTGCCAGTAGCTTAGGGACAGGGGGCGCGGGGACCCAGTACTTC.

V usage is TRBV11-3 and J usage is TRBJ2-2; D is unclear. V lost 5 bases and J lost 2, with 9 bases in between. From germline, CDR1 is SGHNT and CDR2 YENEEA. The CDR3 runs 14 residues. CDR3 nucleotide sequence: TGTGCCAGCAGCCCCTACTCTAACACCGGGGAGCTGTTTTTT. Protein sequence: CASSPYSNTGELFF.

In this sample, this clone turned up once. In DNA form, the CDR3 reads TGTGCCAGCTCACCAGAGAACAGGGGGCCATCGCAGTACTTC. This sequence encodes CASSPENRGPSQYF. The rearrangement joins TRBV18 to TRBJ2-7, with 9 bases that match TRBD1. V trimming: 2 bases; J trimming: 9 bases; junction bases outside the gene matches: 8. The CDR3 runs to 14 residues. Germline-derived CDR1 and CDR2 are KGHSH and LQKENI.

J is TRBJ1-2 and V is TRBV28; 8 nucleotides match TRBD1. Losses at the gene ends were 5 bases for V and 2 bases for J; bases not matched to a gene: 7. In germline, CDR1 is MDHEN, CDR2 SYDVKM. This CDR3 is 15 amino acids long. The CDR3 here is CASSIPTGANYGYTF. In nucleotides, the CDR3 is TGTGCCAGCAGTATACCGACAGGGGCCAACTATGGCTACACCTTC.

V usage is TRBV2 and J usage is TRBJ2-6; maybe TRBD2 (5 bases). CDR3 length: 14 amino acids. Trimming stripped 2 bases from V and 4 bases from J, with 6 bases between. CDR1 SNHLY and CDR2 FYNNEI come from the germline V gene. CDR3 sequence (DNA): TGTGCCAGCAGTGAAAGAGGGGGGGCCAACGTCCTGACTTTC. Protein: CASSERGGANVLTF.

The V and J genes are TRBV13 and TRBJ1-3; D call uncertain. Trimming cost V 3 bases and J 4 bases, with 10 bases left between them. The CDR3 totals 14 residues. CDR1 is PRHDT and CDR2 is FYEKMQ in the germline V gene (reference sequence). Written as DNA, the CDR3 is TGTGCCAGCAGCTTTGGGCGTCTGGGAAACACCATATATTTT. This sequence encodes CASSFGRLGNTIYF.

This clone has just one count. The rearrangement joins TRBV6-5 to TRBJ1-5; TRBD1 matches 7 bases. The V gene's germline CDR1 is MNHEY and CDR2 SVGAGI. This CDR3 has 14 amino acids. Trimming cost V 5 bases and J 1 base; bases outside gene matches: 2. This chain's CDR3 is CASSQQGSNQPQHF. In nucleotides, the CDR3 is TGTGCCAGCAGTCAACAGGGGAGCAATCAGCCCCAGCATTTT.

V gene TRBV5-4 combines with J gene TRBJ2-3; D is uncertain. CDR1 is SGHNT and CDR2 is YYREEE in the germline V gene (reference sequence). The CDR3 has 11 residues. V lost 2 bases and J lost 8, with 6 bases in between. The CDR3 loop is CASSFLGTQYF. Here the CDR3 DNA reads TGTGCCAGCAGCTTCCTCGGTACGCAGTATTTT. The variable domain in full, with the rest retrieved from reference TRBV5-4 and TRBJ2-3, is ETGVTQSPTHLIKTRGQQVTLRCSSQSGHNTVSWYQQALGQGPQFIFQYYREEENGRGNFPPRFSGLQFPNYSSELNVNALELDDSALYLCASSFLGTQYFGPGTRLTVL.

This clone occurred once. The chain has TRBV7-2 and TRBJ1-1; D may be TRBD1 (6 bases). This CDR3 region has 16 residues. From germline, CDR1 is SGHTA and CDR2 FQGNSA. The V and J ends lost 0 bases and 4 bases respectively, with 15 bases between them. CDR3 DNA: TGTGCCAGCAGCTTAGCGGCGGGGGCGGAGGTCACTGAAGCTTTCTTT. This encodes CASSLAAGAEVTEAFF.

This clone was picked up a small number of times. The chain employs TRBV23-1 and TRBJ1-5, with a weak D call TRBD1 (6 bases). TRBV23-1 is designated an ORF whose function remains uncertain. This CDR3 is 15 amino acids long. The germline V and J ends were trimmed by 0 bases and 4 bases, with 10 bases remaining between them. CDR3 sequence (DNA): TGCGCCAGCAGTCAATCTTGGGGGCGTAATCAGCCCCAGCATTTT. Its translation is CASSQSWGRNQPQHF.

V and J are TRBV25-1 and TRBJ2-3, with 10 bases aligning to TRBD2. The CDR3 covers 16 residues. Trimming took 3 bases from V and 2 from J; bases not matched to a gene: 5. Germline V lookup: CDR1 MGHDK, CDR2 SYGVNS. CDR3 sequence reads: CASSEGSGGPTDTQYF. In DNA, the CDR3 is TGTGCCAGCAGTGAGGGTAGCGGGGGGCCCACAGATACGCAGTATTTT. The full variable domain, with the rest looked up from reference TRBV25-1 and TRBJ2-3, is EADIYQTPRYLVIGTGKKITLECSQTMGHDKMYWYQQDPGMELHLIHYSYGVNSTEKGDLSSESTVSRIRTEHFPLTLESARPSHTSQYLCASSEGSGGPTDTQYFGPGTRLTVL.

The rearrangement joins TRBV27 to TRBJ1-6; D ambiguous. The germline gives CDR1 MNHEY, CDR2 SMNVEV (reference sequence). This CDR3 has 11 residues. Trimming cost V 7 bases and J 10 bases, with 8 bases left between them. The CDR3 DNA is TGTGCCAGCACCCGAGGCTCACCCCTCCACTTT. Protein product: CASTRGSPLHF.

The CDR3 is CASTHSSTDTQYF. Written as DNA, the CDR3 is TGTGCCAGCACCCACAGCTCCACAGATACGCAGTATTTT. The rearrangement links TRBV6-5 to TRBJ2-3; D is undetermined. Germline CDR1 MNHEY, CDR2 SVGAGI. Trimming pared 7 bases from V and 2 bases from J, leaving 10 bases between. The CDR3 totals 13 residues.

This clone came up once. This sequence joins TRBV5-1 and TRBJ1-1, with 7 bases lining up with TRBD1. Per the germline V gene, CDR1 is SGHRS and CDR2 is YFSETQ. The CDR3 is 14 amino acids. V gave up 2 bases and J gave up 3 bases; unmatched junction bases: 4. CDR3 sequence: CASSFNTGDTEAFF. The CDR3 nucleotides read TGCGCCAGCAGCTTCAATACAGGGGACACTGAAGCTTTCTTT.

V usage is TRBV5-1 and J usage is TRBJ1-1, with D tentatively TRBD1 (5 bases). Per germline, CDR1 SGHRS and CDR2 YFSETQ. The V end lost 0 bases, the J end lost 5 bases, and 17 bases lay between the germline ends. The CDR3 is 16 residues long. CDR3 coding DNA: TGCGCCAGCAGCTTGGGGGGCAGGTTGGCGGGAACTGAAGCTTTCTTT. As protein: CASSLGGRLAGTEAFF. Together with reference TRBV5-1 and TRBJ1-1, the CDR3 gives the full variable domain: KAGVTQTPRYLIKTRGQQVTLSCSPISGHRSVSWYQQTPGQGLQFLFEYFSETQRNKGNFPGRFSGRQFSNSRSEMNVSTLELGDSALYLCASSLGGRLAGTEAFFGQGTRLTVV.

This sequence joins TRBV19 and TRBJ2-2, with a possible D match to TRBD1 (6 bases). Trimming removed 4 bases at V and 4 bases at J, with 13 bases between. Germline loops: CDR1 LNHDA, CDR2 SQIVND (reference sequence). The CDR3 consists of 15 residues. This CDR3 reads CASSTPGQFTGELFF. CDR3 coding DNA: TGTGCCAGTAGTACCCCGGGACAATTCACCGGGGAGCTGTTTTTT.

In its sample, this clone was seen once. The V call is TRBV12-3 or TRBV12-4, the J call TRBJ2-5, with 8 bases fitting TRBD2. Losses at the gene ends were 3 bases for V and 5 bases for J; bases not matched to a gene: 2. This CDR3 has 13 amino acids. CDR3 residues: CASSFGGGETQYF. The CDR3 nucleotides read TGTGCCAGCAGTTTCGGCGGGGGGGAGACCCAGTACTTC.